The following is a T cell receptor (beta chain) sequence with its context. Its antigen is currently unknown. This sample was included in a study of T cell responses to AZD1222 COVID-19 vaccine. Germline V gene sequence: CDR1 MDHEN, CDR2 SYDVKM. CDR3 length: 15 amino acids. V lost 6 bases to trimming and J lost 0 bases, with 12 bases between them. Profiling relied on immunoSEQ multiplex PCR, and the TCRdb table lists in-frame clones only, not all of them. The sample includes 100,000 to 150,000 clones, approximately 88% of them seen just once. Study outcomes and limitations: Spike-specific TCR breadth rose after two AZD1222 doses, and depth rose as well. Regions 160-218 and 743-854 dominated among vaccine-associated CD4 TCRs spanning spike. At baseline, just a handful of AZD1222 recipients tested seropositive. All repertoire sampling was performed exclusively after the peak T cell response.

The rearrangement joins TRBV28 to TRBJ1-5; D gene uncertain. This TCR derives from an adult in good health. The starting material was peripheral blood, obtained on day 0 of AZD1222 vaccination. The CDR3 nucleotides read TGTGCCAGCAGCCCGGCCGTATATAGCAATCAGCCCCAGCATTTT. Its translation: CASSPAVYSNQPQHF.